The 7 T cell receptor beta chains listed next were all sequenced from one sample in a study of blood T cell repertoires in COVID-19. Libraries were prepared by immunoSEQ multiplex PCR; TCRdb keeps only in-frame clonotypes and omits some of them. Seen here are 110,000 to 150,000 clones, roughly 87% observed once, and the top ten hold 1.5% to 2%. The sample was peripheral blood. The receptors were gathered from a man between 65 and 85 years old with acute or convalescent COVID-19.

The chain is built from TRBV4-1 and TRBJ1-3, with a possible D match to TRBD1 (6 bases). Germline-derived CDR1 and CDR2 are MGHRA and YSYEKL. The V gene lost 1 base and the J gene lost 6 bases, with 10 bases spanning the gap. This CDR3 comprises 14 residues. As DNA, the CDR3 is TGCGCCAGCAGCCAAGCGAACAGGGTAAACACCATATATTTT. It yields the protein CASSQANRVNTIYF.

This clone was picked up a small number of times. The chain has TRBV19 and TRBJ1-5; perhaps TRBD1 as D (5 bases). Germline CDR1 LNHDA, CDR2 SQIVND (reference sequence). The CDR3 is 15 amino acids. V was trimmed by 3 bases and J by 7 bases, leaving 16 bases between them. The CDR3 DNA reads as TGTGCCAGTAGTATTTGGGGGAGGGGATCGCAGCCCCAGCATTTT. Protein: CASSIWGRGSQPQHF. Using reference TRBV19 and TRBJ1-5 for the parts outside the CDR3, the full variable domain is DGGITQSPKYLFRKEGQNVTLSCEQNLNHDAMYWYRQDPGQGLRLIYYSQIVNDFQKGDIAEGYSVSREKKESFPLTVTSAQKNPTAFYLCASSIWGRGSQPQHFGDGTRLSIL.

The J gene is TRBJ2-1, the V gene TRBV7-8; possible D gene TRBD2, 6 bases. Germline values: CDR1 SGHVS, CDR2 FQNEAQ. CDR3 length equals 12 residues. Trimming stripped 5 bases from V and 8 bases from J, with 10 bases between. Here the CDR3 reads CASSQGGDEQFF. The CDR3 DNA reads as TGTGCCAGCAGCCAAGGCGGGGATGAGCAGTTCTTC.

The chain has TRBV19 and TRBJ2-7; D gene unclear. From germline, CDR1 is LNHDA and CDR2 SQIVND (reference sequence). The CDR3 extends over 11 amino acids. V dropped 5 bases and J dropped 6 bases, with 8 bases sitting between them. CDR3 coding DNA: TGTGCCAGTAGTGGTAGAGGCGAGCAGTACTTC. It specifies CASSGRGEQYF.

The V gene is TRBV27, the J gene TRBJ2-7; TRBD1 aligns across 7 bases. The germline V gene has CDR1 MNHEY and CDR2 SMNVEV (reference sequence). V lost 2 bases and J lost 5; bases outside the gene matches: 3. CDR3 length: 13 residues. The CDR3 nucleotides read TGTGCCAGCAGTTTAAGGGGGCTCGACGAGCAGTACTTC. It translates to CASSLRGLDEQYF.

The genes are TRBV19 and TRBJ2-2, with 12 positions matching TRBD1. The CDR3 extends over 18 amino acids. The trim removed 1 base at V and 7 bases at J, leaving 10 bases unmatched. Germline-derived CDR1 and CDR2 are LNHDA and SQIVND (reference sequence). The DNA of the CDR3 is TGTGCCAGTAGTATAGCACAGGGACAGGGGGCGCTTAGCGGGGAGCTGTTTTTT. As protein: CASSIAQGQGALSGELFF. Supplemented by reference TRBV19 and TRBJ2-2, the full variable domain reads DGGITQSPKYLFRKEGQNVTLSCEQNLNHDAMYWYRQDPGQGLRLIYYSQIVNDFQKGDIAEGYSVSREKKESFPLTVTSAQKNPTAFYLCASSIAQGQGALSGELFFGEGSRLTVL.

CDR3 DNA: TGCGCCAGCAGCTTGGAGCCGACTAGCGGGAGTGGTGAGCAGTTCTTC. Translation: CASSLEPTSGSGEQFF. The chain has TRBV5-1 and TRBJ2-1; 12 nucleotides match TRBD2. Per germline, CDR1 SGHRS and CDR2 YFSETQ. CDR3 size: 16 residues. The V gene end was trimmed by 0 bases and the J gene end by 9 bases; junction bases not matched to a gene: 7.